This TCR beta chain was sequenced for a study of spatial heterogeneity in lung cancer. As for the study in general: The study sequenced follow-up PBMC samples when they were available, at a median of about 2 years after resection. Detection consistently yielded more beta chains than alpha chains. The average appearance count of each unique TCR and UMI combination in raw reads was more than 9.5.

This clonotype was counted ten times or more. TCRdb called the 5' RACE reads again in MiXCR, with one record for every CDR3 protein. The sample contains some 54,000 distinct CDR3 sequences, roughly 8.1% of which appear only once. Time point described: blood at routine non-recurrence follow-up after resection. In each case, whole RNA from tumor, nontumor lung or frozen PBMC was sequenced unsorted. The specimen comprised PBMCs, sampled at follow-up. This clonotype originated in a female donor with early-stage non-small cell lung cancer.

CDR3 sequence reads: CASSLGDYGYTF. CDR3 DNA sequence: TGCGCCAGCAGCTTGGGAGACTATGGCTACACCTTC. The chain recombines TRBV5-1 with TRBJ1-2; D is ambiguous. CDR1 and CDR2 (germline): SGHRS, YFSETQ. The V and J ends lost 0 bases and 3 bases respectively, with 3 bases between them. This CDR3 is 12 amino acids long.